A single sample gave rise to the 19 T cell receptor beta chains below, sequenced in a study of identical twins. TCRdb re-called the 5' RACE reads through MiXCR, storing one row per CDR3 protein. The table shows fewer than 800,000 distinct CDR3 sequences, with roughly 7.1% occurring only once. This same sample was also part of a study on yellow fever vaccine responses in identical twins.

The specimen sequenced was PBMCs. Source of these receptors: a woman younger than 35 in good health.

This clonotype was seen many times. J is TRBJ2-5 and V is TRBV7-6; D ambiguous. The germline V gene encodes CDR1 SGHVS and CDR2 FNYEAQ. The CDR3 loop spans 13 amino acids. V lost 1 base and J lost 4, with 7 bases in between. The CDR3 region is CASSLGSRETQYF. The DNA of the CDR3 is TGTGCCAGCAGCTTAGGGTCGAGAGAGACCCAGTACTTC.

The table lists this clonotype with many counts. The gene calls are TRBV5-1 and TRBJ2-1; 10 bases fit TRBD2. CDR3 size: 17 residues. The ends lost 1 base at V and 2 bases at J; junction bases unmatched: 6. Germline assignment: CDR1 SGHRS and CDR2 YFSETQ. The CDR3 DNA follows: TGCGCCAGCAGCTTGAGGGCTAGCGGGAGTGCCTACAATGAGCAGTTCTTC. Its translation: CASSLRASGSAYNEQFF. Supplemented by reference TRBV5-1 and TRBJ2-1, the full variable domain reads KAGVTQTPRYLIKTRGQQVTLSCSPISGHRSVSWYQQTPGQGLQFLFEYFSETQRNKGNFPGRFSGRQFSNSRSEMNVSTLELGDSALYLCASSLRASGSAYNEQFFGPGTRLTVL.

The J gene is TRBJ2-7, the V gene TRBV14; 9 nucleotides line up with TRBD2. V lost 0 bases to trimming and J lost 0 bases; unmatched junction nucleotides: 6. Germline CDR1 reads SGHDN; CDR2 reads FVKESK. The length of the CDR3 is 17 residues. The CDR3 nucleotides read TGTGCCAGCAGCCAAGAAAGAGGGACTAGCAGCTCCTACGAGCAGTACTTC. This gives the protein CASSQERGTSSSYEQYF.

The rearrangement links TRBV4-2 to TRBJ2-7, with 10 bases aligning to TRBD2. Trimming cost V 1 base and J 3 bases; bases outside gene matches: 3. The germline V gene encodes CDR1 LGHNA and CDR2 YNFKEQ. The CDR3 spans 15 residues. The CDR3 loop is CASSQAVAGGYEQYF. In DNA form, the CDR3 reads TGTGCCAGCAGCCAAGCCGTAGCGGGAGGCTACGAGCAGTACTTC.

This clonotype was counted at least ten times. The chain carries TRBV20-1 and TRBJ2-5; 9 nucleotides agree with TRBD1. This CDR3 is built from 15 residues. Germline loops: CDR1 DFQATT, CDR2 SNEGSKA (reference sequence). Losses at the gene ends were 0 bases for V and 4 bases for J; bases not matched to a gene: 6. This CDR3 reads CSARDPQGARETQYF. DNA for the CDR3: TGCAGTGCTAGAGACCCACAGGGGGCTCGAGAGACCCAGTACTTC.

This clonotype was counted at least ten times. This chain links TRBV12-3 or TRBV12-4 with TRBJ2-1; 7 bases are shared with TRBD2. There are 15 residues in the CDR3. J gave up 4 bases and V 3 bases, and 6 bases lay outside the gene matches. The CDR3 is CASSFGGVRYNEQFF. CDR3 sequence (DNA): TGTGCCAGCAGTTTTGGGGGGGTTAGGTACAATGAGCAGTTCTTC.

The CDR3 region is CSAGASGSYNEQFF. In nucleotides, the CDR3 is TGCAGCGCCGGCGCTAGCGGGAGTTACAATGAGCAGTTCTTC. This chain uses TRBV29-1 with TRBJ2-1; 10 bases fit TRBD2. In germline, CDR1 is SQVTM, CDR2 ANQGSEA. The CDR3 consists of 14 residues. With 7 bases clipped from V and 4 bases from J, the junction kept 7 bases outside the gene matches.

This clonotype was detected many times. V usage is TRBV14 and J usage is TRBJ2-3, with 7 bases fitting TRBD2. V was pared by 0 bases and J by 5 bases, with 17 bases of the junction left unmatched. Germline V gives CDR1 SGHDN, CDR2 FVKESK. The CDR3 extends over 19 amino acids. The CDR3 region has the DNA TGTGCCAGCAGCCAAGATTCATGGGATACTAGCGCCCCACGAGATACGCAGTATTTT. Translating it yields CASSQDSWDTSAPRDTQYF. Full variable domain (remainder filled in from reference TRBV14 and TRBJ2-3): EAGVTQFPSHSVIEKGQTVTLRCDPISGHDNLYWYRRVMGKEIKFLLHFVKESKQDESGMPNNRFLAERTGGTYSTLKVQPAELEDSGVYFCASSQDSWDTSAPRDTQYFGPGTRLTVL.

The chain combines TRBV7-2 with TRBJ2-7; perhaps TRBD1 as D (5 bases). The CDR3 has 15 amino acids. The V and J ends lost 0 bases and 5 bases respectively, with 14 bases between them. Germline V gene lookup returns CDR1 SGHTA and CDR2 FQGNSA. The CDR3 region is CASSLALVRAHEQYF. CDR3 bases: TGTGCCAGCAGCTTAGCCTTAGTCAGGGCCCACGAGCAGTACTTC.

This clonotype was detected ten times or more. The chain links TRBV7-9 to TRBJ2-2; no clear D. The CDR3 is made up of 12 amino acids. The V gene lost 4 bases and the J gene lost 6 bases, with 6 bases spanning the gap. From germline, CDR1 is SEHNR and CDR2 FQNEAQ (reference sequence). The CDR3 DNA follows: TGTGCCAGCAGCTCGGACCCCGGGGAGCTGTTTTTT. Amino acids: CASSSDPGELFF.

This clonotype was recorded a few times. The chain links TRBV6-2 or TRBV6-3 to TRBJ2-7; D is uncertain. The germline V gene has CDR1 MNHEY and CDR2 SVGEGT. The CDR3 covers 13 residues. Trimming cost V 3 bases and J 1 base, with 7 bases left between them. The chain's CDR3 is CASSYKWSYEQYF. CDR3 nucleotides: TGTGCCAGCAGTTATAAATGGTCCTACGAGCAGTACTTC.

The table lists this clonotype with many counts. This chain links TRBV4-1 with TRBJ2-7; D may be TRBD1 (6 bases). Germline values: CDR1 MGHRA, CDR2 YSYEKL. The V end lost 1 base, the J end lost 0 bases, and 7 bases lay between the germline ends. This CDR3 region has 14 residues. In nucleotides, the CDR3 is TGCGCCAGCAGCCAAGCACAGGGCTCCTACGAGCAGTACTTC. The encoded protein is CASSQAQGSYEQYF.

This clonotype was seen ten or more times. The chain links TRBV7-2 to TRBJ1-5, with no clear D. V was pared by 4 bases and J by 6 bases, with 7 bases between. The length of the CDR3 is 12 residues. Looked up from germline, CDR1 is SGHTA and CDR2 is FQGNSA. The CDR3 loop reads CASSWWSQPQHF. DNA of the CDR3: TGTGCCAGCAGCTGGTGGTCTCAGCCCCAGCATTTT. Complete variable domain (other parts from reference TRBV7-2 and TRBJ1-5): GAGVSQSPSNKVTEKGKDVELRCDPISGHTALYWYRQSLGQGLEFLIYFQGNSAPDKSGLPSDRFSAERTGGSVSTLTIQRTQQEDSAVYLCASSWWSQPQHFGDGTRLSIL.

This clonotype was picked up many times. The CDR3 does not end in the conserved phenylalanine or tryptophan, so this is likely a read error. The DNA is left out, because the CDR3 cannot be placed on it with certainty; the CDR3 is given as TCRdb lists it. The chain is built from TRBV2 and TRBJ2-1. Looked up from germline, CDR1 is SNHLY and CDR2 is FYNNEI. The CDR3 length is 10 residues, termini included. CDR3 region: CASSDRASYY.

The J gene is TRBJ2-7, the V gene TRBV3-1, with 8 bases fitting TRBD2. Unmatched junction bases numbered 18, after V lost 5 bases and J lost 3 bases. In germline, CDR1 is LGHDT, CDR2 YNNKEL (reference sequence). This CDR3 has 18 amino acids. The CDR3 nucleotides read TGTGCCAGCAGCAAACGCGGTGAGGTAGCGGGGATACACTACGAGCAGTACTTC. Encoded protein: CASSKRGEVAGIHYEQYF.

This clonotype has just a few counts. The V and J genes are TRBV12-3 or TRBV12-4 and TRBJ1-6; D may be TRBD1 (5 bases). Trimming took off 2 bases at V and 5 bases at J, with 10 bases between the two ends. The CDR3 contains 15 residues. The CDR3, as DNA: TGTGCCAGCAGTTTACCGAAGACAGATAATTCACCCCTCCACTTT. It specifies CASSLPKTDNSPLHF.

This chain joins TRBV15 and TRBJ2-7, with 11 nucleotides matching TRBD2. Germline V gene sequence: CDR1 LNHNV, CDR2 YYDKDF (reference sequence). This CDR3 is 17 amino acids long. With 3 bases clipped from V and 3 bases from J, the junction kept 10 bases outside the gene matches. CDR3 loop: CATSSPETSGRFYEQYF. The CDR3 DNA follows: TGTGCCACCAGCAGCCCCGAAACTAGCGGGAGATTCTACGAGCAGTACTTC. The whole variable domain, remainder taken from reference TRBV15 and TRBJ2-7, is DAMVIQNPRYQVTQFGKPVTLSCSQTLNHNVMYWYQQKSSQAPKLLFHYYDKDFNNEADTPDNFQSRRPNTSFCFLDIRSPGLGDTAMYLCATSSPETSGRFYEQYFGPGTRLTVT.

The chain joins TRBV25-1 to TRBJ2-5, with a weak D call TRBD2 (5 bases). Germline V gene data show CDR1 as MGHDK and CDR2 as SYGVNS. Trimming stripped 4 bases from V and 5 bases from J, with 11 bases between. This CDR3 is 13 amino acids long. CDR3: CASSALVSETQYF. CDR3 coding DNA: TGTGCCAGCAGTGCACTAGTTTCGGAGACCCAGTACTTC.

This clonotype was recorded many times. The chain uses TRBV20-1 and TRBJ2-7; the D is unclear. Trimming took off 7 bases at V and 6 bases at J, with 13 bases between the two ends. The CDR3 spans 11 residues. Germline assignment: CDR1 DFQATT and CDR2 SNEGSKA (reference sequence). CDR3 loop: CSVLWGGEQYF. The DNA for the CDR3 is TGCAGTGTCTTGTGGGGTGGCGAGCAGTACTTC.